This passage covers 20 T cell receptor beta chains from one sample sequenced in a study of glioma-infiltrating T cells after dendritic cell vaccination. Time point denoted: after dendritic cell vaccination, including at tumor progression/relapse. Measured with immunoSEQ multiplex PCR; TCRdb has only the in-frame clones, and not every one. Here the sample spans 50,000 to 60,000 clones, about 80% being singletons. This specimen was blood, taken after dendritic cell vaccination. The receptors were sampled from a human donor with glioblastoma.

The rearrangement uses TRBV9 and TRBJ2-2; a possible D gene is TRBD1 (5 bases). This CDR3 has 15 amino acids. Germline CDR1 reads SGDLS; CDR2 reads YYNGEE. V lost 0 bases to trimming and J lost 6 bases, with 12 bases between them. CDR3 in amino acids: CASSVAQGSPGELFF. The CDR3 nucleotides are TGTGCCAGCAGCGTAGCCCAGGGATCACCCGGGGAGCTGTTTTTT.

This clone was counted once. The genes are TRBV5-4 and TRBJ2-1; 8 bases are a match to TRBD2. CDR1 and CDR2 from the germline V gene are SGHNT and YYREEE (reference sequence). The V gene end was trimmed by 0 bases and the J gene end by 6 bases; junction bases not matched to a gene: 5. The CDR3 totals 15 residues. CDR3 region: CASSLDGGAGNEQFF. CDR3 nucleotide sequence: TGTGCCAGCAGCTTGGACGGGGGGGCCGGCAATGAGCAGTTCTTC.

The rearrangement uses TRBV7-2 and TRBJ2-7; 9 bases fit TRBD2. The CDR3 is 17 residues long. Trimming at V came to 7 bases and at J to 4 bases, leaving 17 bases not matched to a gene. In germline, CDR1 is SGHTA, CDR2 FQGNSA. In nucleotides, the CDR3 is TGTGCCAGCACCCCCGGGCCCAGCGGGGGGTCCCATTACGAGCAGTACTTC. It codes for CASTPGPSGGSHYEQYF.

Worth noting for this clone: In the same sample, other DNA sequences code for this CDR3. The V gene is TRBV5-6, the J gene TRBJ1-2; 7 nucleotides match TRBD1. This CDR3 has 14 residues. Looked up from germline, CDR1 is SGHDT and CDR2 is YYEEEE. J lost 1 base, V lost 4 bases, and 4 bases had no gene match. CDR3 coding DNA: TGTGCCAGCAGCCCCGGGACAGTTAACTATGGCTACACCTTC. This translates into CASSPGTVNYGYTF. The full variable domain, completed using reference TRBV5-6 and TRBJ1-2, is DAGVTQSPTHLIKTRGQQVTLRCSPKSGHDTVSWYQQALGQGPQFIFQYYEEEERQRGNFPDRFSGHQFPNYSSELNVNALLLGDSALYLCASSPGTVNYGYTFGSGTRLTVV.

Here the CDR3 DNA reads TGCGCCAGCAGCCAAGTAGTACAGGGCTACGAGCAGTACTTC. It codes for CASSQVVQGYEQYF. V gene TRBV4-1 combines with J gene TRBJ2-7, with a possible D match to TRBD1 (6 bases). The CDR3 is made up of 14 amino acids. The ends were cut back, 1 base at V and 3 bases at J, with 10 bases in the middle. Per the germline V gene, CDR1 is MGHRA and CDR2 is YSYEKL.

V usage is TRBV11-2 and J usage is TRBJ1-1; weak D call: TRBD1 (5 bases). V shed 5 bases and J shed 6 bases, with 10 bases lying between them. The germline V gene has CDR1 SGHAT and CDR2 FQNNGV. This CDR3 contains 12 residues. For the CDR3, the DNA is TGTGCCAGCAGCCCCGGGGGGGCTGAAGCTTTCTTT. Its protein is CASSPGGAEAFF.

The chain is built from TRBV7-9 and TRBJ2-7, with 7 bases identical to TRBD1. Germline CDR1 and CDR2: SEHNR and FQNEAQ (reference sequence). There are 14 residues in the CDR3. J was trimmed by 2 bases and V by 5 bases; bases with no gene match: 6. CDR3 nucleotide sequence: TGTGCCAGCAGCACGACAGGGACCCCCTACGAGCAGTACTTC. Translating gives CASSTTGTPYEQYF.

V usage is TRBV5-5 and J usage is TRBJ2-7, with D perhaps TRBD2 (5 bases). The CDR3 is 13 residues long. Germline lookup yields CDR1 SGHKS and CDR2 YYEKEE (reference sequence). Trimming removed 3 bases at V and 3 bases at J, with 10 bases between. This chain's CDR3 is CASSSGLRYEQYF. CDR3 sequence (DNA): TGTGCCAGCAGCTCCGGACTTCGCTACGAGCAGTACTTC.

Written as DNA, the CDR3 is TGTGCCAGCAAGCGCCTAGCGGGGGTTGGAGAGCAGTTCTTC. Protein: CASKRLAGVGEQFF. This chain links TRBV2 with TRBJ2-1; 10 positions agree with TRBD2. Germline V gene lookup returns CDR1 SNHLY and CDR2 FYNNEI. This CDR3 comprises 14 residues. V trimming: 7 bases; J trimming: 10 bases; junction bases outside the gene matches: 10.

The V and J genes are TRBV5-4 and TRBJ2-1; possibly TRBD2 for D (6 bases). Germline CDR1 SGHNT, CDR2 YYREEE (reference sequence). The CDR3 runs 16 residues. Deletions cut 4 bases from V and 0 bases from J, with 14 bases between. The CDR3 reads CASSAGRALSYNEQFF. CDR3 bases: TGTGCCAGCAGCGCGGGACGGGCTCTCTCCTACAATGAGCAGTTCTTC.

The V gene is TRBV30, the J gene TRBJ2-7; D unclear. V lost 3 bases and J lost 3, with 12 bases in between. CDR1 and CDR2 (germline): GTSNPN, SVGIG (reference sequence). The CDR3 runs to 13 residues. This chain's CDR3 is CAWSPPGYYEQYF. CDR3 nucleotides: TGTGCCTGGAGCCCCCCCGGTTACTACGAGCAGTACTTC.

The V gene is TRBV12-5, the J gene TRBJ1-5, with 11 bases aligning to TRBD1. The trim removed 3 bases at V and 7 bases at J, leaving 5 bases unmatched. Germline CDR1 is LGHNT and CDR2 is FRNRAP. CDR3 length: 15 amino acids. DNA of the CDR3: TGTGCTAGTGGTTTAGGACAGGGGGCGGGCCAGCCCCAGCATTTT. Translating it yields CASGLGQGAGQPQHF.

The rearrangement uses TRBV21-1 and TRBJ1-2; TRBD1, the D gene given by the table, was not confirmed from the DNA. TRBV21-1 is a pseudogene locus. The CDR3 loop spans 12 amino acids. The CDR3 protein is CASDGINYGYTF. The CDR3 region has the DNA TGTGCCAGCGATGGCATTAACTATGGCTACACCTTC.

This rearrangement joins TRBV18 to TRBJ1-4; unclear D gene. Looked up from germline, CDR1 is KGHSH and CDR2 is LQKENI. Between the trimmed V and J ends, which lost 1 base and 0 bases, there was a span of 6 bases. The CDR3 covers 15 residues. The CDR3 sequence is CASSPRQTTNEKLFF. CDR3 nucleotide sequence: TGTGCCAGCTCACCACGACAAACAACTAATGAAAAACTGTTTTTT.

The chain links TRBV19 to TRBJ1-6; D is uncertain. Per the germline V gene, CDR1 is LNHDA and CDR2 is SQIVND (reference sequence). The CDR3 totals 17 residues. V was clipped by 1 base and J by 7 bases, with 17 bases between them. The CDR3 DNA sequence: TGTGCCAGTAGTATAGCTCATACCGGGTCGGCAAATTCACCCCTCCACTTT. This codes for CASSIAHTGSANSPLHF.

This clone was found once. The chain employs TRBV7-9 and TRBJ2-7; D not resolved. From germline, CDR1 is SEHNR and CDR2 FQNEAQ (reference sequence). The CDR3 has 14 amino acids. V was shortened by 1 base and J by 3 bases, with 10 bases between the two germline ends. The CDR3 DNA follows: TGTGCCAGCAGCTTAGGGTCGGAGAACTACGAGCAGTACTTC. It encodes CASSLGSENYEQYF.

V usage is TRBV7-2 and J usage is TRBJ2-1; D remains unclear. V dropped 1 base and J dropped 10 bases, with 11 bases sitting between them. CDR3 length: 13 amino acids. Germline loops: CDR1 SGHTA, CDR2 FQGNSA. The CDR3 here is CASSLESPFEQFF. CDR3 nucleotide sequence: TGTGCCAGCAGCTTAGAGAGCCCGTTCGAGCAGTTCTTC.

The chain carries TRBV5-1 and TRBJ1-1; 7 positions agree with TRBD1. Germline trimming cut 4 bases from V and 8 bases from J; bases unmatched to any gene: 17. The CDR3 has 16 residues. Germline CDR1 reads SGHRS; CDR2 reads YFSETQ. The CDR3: CASSLRPKTGLGEAFF. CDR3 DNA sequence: TGCGCCAGCAGCCTTAGACCAAAGACAGGGCTGGGGGAAGCTTTCTTT.

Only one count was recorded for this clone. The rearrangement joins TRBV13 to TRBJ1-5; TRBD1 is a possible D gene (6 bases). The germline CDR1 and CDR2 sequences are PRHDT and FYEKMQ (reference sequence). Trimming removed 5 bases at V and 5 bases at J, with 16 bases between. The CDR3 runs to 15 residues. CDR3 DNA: TGTGCCAGCAGCCCCGGACTCGGGGGGCATCAGCCCCAGCATTTT. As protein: CASSPGLGGHQPQHF.

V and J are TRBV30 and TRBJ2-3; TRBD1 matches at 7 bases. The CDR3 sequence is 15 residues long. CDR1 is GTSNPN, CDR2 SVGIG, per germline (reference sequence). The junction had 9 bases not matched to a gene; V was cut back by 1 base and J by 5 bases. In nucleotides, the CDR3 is TGTGCCTGGAGTGGCCCAGGGGGAGAAGGAGATACGCAGTATTTT. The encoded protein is CAWSGPGGEGDTQYF.